This is a list of T cell receptor beta chains from one sample in a study of regulatory T cells in long-lasting Graves disease. MiXCR, run by TCRdb on the multiplex PCR reads, gives a single entry per CDR3 protein. The sample lists hundreds of thousands of distinct CDR3 sequences, about 16% occurring once. The same specimen was also included in a second study, on T cells in Graves' hyperthyroidism and ophthalmopathy.

Material: peripheral blood mononuclear cells (PBMCs), obtained at new diagnosis, from a patient treated with antithyroid drugs. The receptors were gathered from a man aged 18 to 29 with Graves disease. CDR3s include the opening cysteine and the closing phenylalanine or tryptophan. A D gene is named only where the DNA matches it firmly. Some rows mark clone size as missing; the rest say once, few, many or name a class of expanded clone.

>TRBJ1-6|NA|TRBV12-3/TRBV12-4|many
CASSSNSPLHF
TGTGCCAGCAGTTCGAATTCACCCCTCCACTTT
>TRBJ2-5|NA|TRBV7-2|few
CASSLRTPQETQCF
TGTGCCAGCAGCTTACGGACACCCCAAGAGACCCAGTGCTTC
>TRBJ1-5|TRBD1|TRBV5-1|many
CASSLGGSGTGHQPQHF
TGCGCCAGCAGCTTAGGCGGTTCCGGGACAGGGCATCAGCCCCAGCATTTT
>TRBJ2-7|NA|TRBV4-2|NA
CASSVDLSSYEQYF
TGTGCCAGCAGCGTTGACCTATCCTCCTACGAGCAGTACTTC
>TRBJ2-6|NA|TRBV27|many
CASRKGVSGANVLTF
TGTGCCAGCAGGAAAGGGGTCTCTGGGGCCAACGTCCTGACTTTC
>TRBJ2-7|TRBD1|TRBV10-1|NA
CASPTGDRDSYEQYF
TGCGCCAGCCCAACCGGGGACAGGGACTCCTACGAGCAGTACTTC
>TRBJ1-4|NA|TRBV11-2|many
CASSPRQFGEKLFF
TGTGCCAGCAGCCCTCGACAGTTTGGGGAAAAACTGTTTTTT
>TRBJ1-5|TRBD1|TRBV20-1|NA
CSAQTGTGDPENQPQHF
TGCAGTGCCCAGACCGGGACAGGGGATCCGGAGAATCAGCCCCAGCATTTT
>TRBJ2-3|NA|TRBV10-3|many
CAISQGTVRTDTQYF
TGTGCCATCAGTCAGGGGACGGTTAGGACAGATACGCAGTATTTT
>TRBJ2-7|NA|TRBV5-6|few
CASTRNGGEYEQYF
TGTGCCAGCACCCGGAACGGGGGCGAGTACGAGCAGTACTTC
>TRBJ1-2|NA|TRBV6-2/TRBV6-3|many
CASSYSGRVLYGYTF
TGTGCCAGCAGTTACTCTGGCAGGGTCCTATATGGCTACACCTTC
>TRBJ1-2|TRBD1|TRBV5-1|few
CASSLANPGQGAGYTF
TGCGCCAGCAGCTTGGCCAACCCGGGACAGGGTGCTGGCTACACCTTC
>TRBJ2-5|TRBD2|TRBV2|many
CANRDRGEQETQYF
TGTGCCAACCGCGACCGGGGGGAACAAGAGACCCAGTACTTC
>TRBJ2-7|TRBD2|TRBV18|many
CASSREGSNYEQYF
TGTGCCAGCTCCAGGGAGGGATCAAACTACGAGCAGTACTTC
>TRBJ1-5|TRBD1|TRBV27|few
CASSRQGLSNQPQHF
TGTGCCAGCAGTAGACAGGGCTTGAGCAATCAGCCCCAGCATTTT